This TCR beta chain was sequenced during a study of shared clonotypes between healthy human individuals. Trimming took off 1 base at V and 2 bases at J, with 8 bases between the two ends. The CDR3 is 14 residues long. Germline V gives CDR1 SGHRS, CDR2 YFSETQ. Notes on this clone: The antigen is unknown.

The assay was immunoSEQ multiplex PCR, and TCRdb's table has in-frame clones only and misses some. Here the sample spans roughly 410,000 clones, about 97% being singletons. Findings of the study overall: Several donors had approximately 4.6% of their naive CD4 clonotypes in common. Sample collection involved blood only; tissue repertoires are likely different.

This chain connects TRBV5-1 to TRBJ2-3, with D hard to call. The clonotype was recovered from a man aged 25-45 years in good health. What was sequenced was memory CD8+ T cells sorted from blood. Subset defined: CD45RO+ cells pooled with CCR7-negative TemRA cells. The CDR3 DNA reads as TGCGCCAGCAGCTTGTGGTCGTCCACAGATACGCAGTATTTT. Its protein is CASSLWSSTDTQYF.